This TCR beta chain was sequenced for a study of ipilimumab plus nivolumab after autologous stem cell transplantation. Assay used: immunoSEQ multiplex PCR; TCRdb lists only in-frame clones, some missing. The sample includes 3,300 or so clones, about 80% of them seen just once. Notes on the study in general: Per the authors, repertoire, Treg and microbiota data justify further study.

Checkpoint therapy with ipilimumab 1 mg/kg began 14 to 28 days after transplant. Of note for this clone: Its antigen is unidentified.

Material: PBMCs, obtained in a trial of ipilimumab plus nivolumab as post-transplant consolidation. The sequence came from a male donor with primary mediastinal lymphoma.

The CDR3 coding sequence is TGTGCCAGCAGCGTAGCTGGTGCTGAAGCTTTCTTT. This gives the protein CASSVAGAEAFF. V usage is TRBV9 and J usage is TRBJ1-1; the D is unclear. CDR3 size: 12 residues. V lost 0 bases and J lost 6, with 6 bases in between. Germline assignment: CDR1 SGDLS and CDR2 YYNGEE. Drawing the rest from reference TRBV9 and TRBJ1-1, the complete variable domain is DSGVTQTPKHLITATGQRVTLRCSPRSGDLSVYWYQQSLDQGLQFLIQYYNGEERAKGNILERFSAQQFPDLHSELNLSSLELGDSALYFCASSVAGAEAFFGQGTRLTVV.